The 24 T cell receptor beta chains reported below all come from one sample, sequenced in a study of T cell responses to AZD1222 COVID-19 vaccine. The repertoire was sequenced with immunoSEQ multiplex PCR; TCRdb's copy has only in-frame clones and lacks some. The sample lists approximately 100,000 clones; approximately 90% were seen once. Sequenced material: peripheral blood, taken on day 0 of AZD1222 vaccination. Receptor source: an adult in good health.

The chain uses TRBV5-1 and TRBJ2-5; the D call may be TRBD1 or TRBD2 (5 bases each). V was shortened by 4 bases and J by 5 bases, with 30 bases between the two germline ends. Germline CDR1 SGHRS, CDR2 YFSETQ. The CDR3 runs to 19 residues. The CDR3 loop reads CASSPRYSRDPSSRETQYF. The CDR3 nucleotides are TGCGCCAGCAGCCCTAGATATTCCCGGGACCCAAGTAGTAGGGAGACCCAGTACTTC.

This clone was counted a few times. V gene TRBV24-1 combines with J gene TRBJ2-3; 13 bases line up with TRBD2. J gave up 4 bases and V 5 bases, and 14 bases lay outside the gene matches. This CDR3 has 19 residues. Germline V lookup: CDR1 KGHDR, CDR2 SFDVKD. The CDR3 sequence: CATSVVTSGGHGISDTQYF. CDR3 coding DNA: TGTGCCACCAGTGTCGTGACTAGCGGGGGGCATGGGATATCAGATACGCAGTATTTT.

The chain has TRBV7-2 and TRBJ2-5; 10 nucleotides line up with TRBD2. Germline CDR1 SGHTA, CDR2 FQGNSA. The V and J ends lost 4 bases and 5 bases, in that order; junction bases with no gene match: 4. The CDR3 is 14 residues long. The CDR3 spells CASSSGLALETQYF. In nucleotides, the CDR3 is TGTGCCAGCAGCTCGGGACTAGCGCTGGAGACCCAGTACTTC.

The chain links TRBV7-8 to TRBJ1-5; D unclear. CDR1 SGHVS and CDR2 FQNEAQ come from the germline V gene. The CDR3 length is 13 residues. The V and J ends lost 6 bases and 4 bases respectively, with 10 bases between them. CDR3: CASRRRLNQPQHF. The CDR3 bases are TGTGCCAGCAGGAGGCGCCTGAATCAGCCCCAGCATTTT.

The rearrangement joins TRBV27 to TRBJ2-7; D gene unclear. The CDR3 length is 14 residues. CDR1 and CDR2 (germline): MNHEY, SMNVEV (reference sequence). The V and J ends lost 5 bases and 0 bases respectively, with 11 bases between them. CDR3 sequence: CASSLAESSYEQYF. The CDR3 DNA reads TGTGCCAGCAGTCTGGCGGAGAGCTCCTACGAGCAGTACTTC.

This clone was counted only a few times. The chain employs TRBV5-1 and TRBJ2-7, with D possibly matching TRBD1 (6 bases). This CDR3 has 13 amino acids. Germline V gene lookup returns CDR1 SGHRS and CDR2 YFSETQ. V lost 5 bases to trimming and J lost 2 bases, with 11 bases between them. The CDR3 nucleotides are TGCGCCAGCAGAAATACAGGGACCTACGAGCAGTACTTC. Protein: CASRNTGTYEQYF.

The J gene is TRBJ2-7, the V gene TRBV27; TRBD1 might be the D (6 bases). This CDR3 has 14 residues. Trimming shortened V by 4 bases and J by 4 bases, and 14 bases separated the two germline ends. CDR1 is MNHEY and CDR2 is SMNVEV in the germline V gene (reference sequence). In nucleotides, the CDR3 is TGTGCCAGCAGTTCACTGGCAGGGGATTACGAGCAGTACTTC. Its protein is CASSSLAGDYEQYF.

The V and J genes are TRBV7-9 and TRBJ2-5, with TRBD1 identical over 10 bases. V was clipped by 1 base and J by 5 bases; unmatched bases: 10. The CDR3 sequence is 17 residues long. The germline gives CDR1 SEHNR, CDR2 FQNEAQ (reference sequence). The CDR3 DNA follows: TGTGCCAGCAGCTTAGGGGGACAGGGGACGGTGAGGGAGACCCAGTACTTC. Protein product: CASSLGGQGTVRETQYF.

The genes are TRBV5-1 and TRBJ1-4, with TRBD1 as a possible D gene (5 bases). The CDR3 sequence is 14 residues long. Trimming left V 3 bases short and J 4 bases short, with 10 bases between. From germline, CDR1 is SGHRS and CDR2 YFSETQ. The DNA of the CDR3 is TGCGCCAGCAGCTCGGGACGGGATAATGAAAAACTGTTTTTT. Translation gives CASSSGRDNEKLFF.

This clone was seen a handful of times. The J gene is TRBJ1-2, the V gene TRBV7-2, with D tentatively TRBD1 (5 bases). The ends were cut back, 1 base at V and 0 bases at J, with 9 bases in the middle. The germline V gene encodes CDR1 SGHTA and CDR2 FQGNSA. CDR3 size: 15 residues. CDR3 sequence (DNA): TGTGCCAGCAGCTTAGGGGGGATGGCTAACTATGGCTACACCTTC. It specifies CASSLGGMANYGYTF.

The rearrangement joins TRBV20-1 to TRBJ1-6, with D unclear. Per the germline V gene, CDR1 is DFQATT and CDR2 is SNEGSKA (reference sequence). There are 16 residues in the CDR3. Trimming removed 3 bases at V and 4 bases at J, with 16 bases between. The CDR3 spells CSASDEPSGYNSPLHF. For the CDR3, the DNA is TGCAGTGCTAGTGACGAACCCTCGGGGTATAATTCACCCCTCCACTTT.

The V call is TRBV7-2, the J call TRBJ1-3, with D hard to call. Trimming removed 2 bases from V and 4 bases from J, with 3 bases in between. Germline lookup yields CDR1 SGHTA and CDR2 FQGNSA. This CDR3 contains 12 residues. CDR3 sequence (DNA): TGTGCCAGCAGCTTACAGGGAAACACCATATATTTT. Its translation: CASSLQGNTIYF.

This chain links TRBV6-5 with TRBJ1-1; a weak D match, TRBD1 (5 bases). With 8 bases removed from V and 0 bases from J, the gap between germline ends came to 10 bases. The CDR3 has 13 residues. CDR1 and CDR2 from the germline V gene are MNHEY and SVGAGI. CDR3 DNA sequence: TGTGCCAGCCGACAGCCTATGAACACTGAAGCTTTCTTT. Translation gives CASRQPMNTEAFF.

Here the CDR3 DNA reads TGCGCCAGCAGCCCGCTCGGCGGGGGGGCCACAGATACGCAGTATTTT. Residues: CASSPLGGGATDTQYF. V gene TRBV4-3 combines with J gene TRBJ2-3, with TRBD2 identical over 9 bases. V lost 4 bases, J lost 2 bases, and 7 bases stayed unmatched. Per the germline V gene, CDR1 is LGHNA and CDR2 is YSLEER. The CDR3 spans 16 residues.

With regard to this clone: This sample includes further DNA sequences coding for the same CDR3. This rearrangement joins TRBV6-5 to TRBJ1-1; D is undetermined. This CDR3 has 13 amino acids. The ends were cut back, 0 bases at V and 2 bases at J, with 4 bases in the middle. Germline loops: CDR1 MNHEY, CDR2 SVGAGI. The CDR3 DNA follows: TGTGCCAGCAGTTACTCGAGAAACACTGAAGCTTTCTTT. Translating gives CASSYSRNTEAFF.

The chain recombines TRBV5-4 with TRBJ1-6; maybe TRBD1 (6 bases). V was shortened by 0 bases and J by 5 bases, with 12 bases between the two germline ends. Looked up from germline, CDR1 is SGHNT and CDR2 is YYREEE (reference sequence). The CDR3 runs to 16 residues. The DNA of the CDR3 is TGTGCCAGCAGCTTGGACGGGGGCCGGAATAATTCACCCCTCCACTTT. Translated: CASSLDGGRNNSPLHF.

Comment on this clone: Within the sample, other DNA sequences also encode this same CDR3. The V and J genes are TRBV6-2 or TRBV6-3 and TRBJ2-3; no reliable D call. In germline, CDR1 is MNHEY, CDR2 SVGEGT. This CDR3 is built from 14 residues. The V end was cut by 0 bases, the J end by 5 bases, with 9 bases between. The CDR3 reads CASSYSTLGDTQYF. The CDR3 nucleotides read TGTGCCAGCAGTTACTCGACCCTGGGAGATACGCAGTATTTT.

The V call is TRBV24-1, the J call TRBJ1-2; D gene unclear. Between the trimmed V and J ends, which lost 5 bases and 5 bases, there was a span of 8 bases. The CDR3 is 12 residues long. The germline V gene has CDR1 KGHDR and CDR2 SFDVKD. CDR3 sequence: CATSGGVYGYTF. The CDR3 DNA follows: TGTGCCACCAGTGGGGGAGTTTATGGCTACACCTTC.

This clone was seen only a few times. V is TRBV4-1 and J is TRBJ2-7, with no clear D. The germline gives CDR1 MGHRA, CDR2 YSYEKL. The CDR3 totals 13 residues. V was trimmed by 3 bases and J by 2 bases, leaving 8 bases between them. The chain's CDR3 is CASSQERTYEQYF. DNA of the CDR3: TGCGCCAGCAGCCAGGAACGGACCTACGAGCAGTACTTC.

The V call is TRBV11-2, the J call TRBJ1-4; the D gene is possibly TRBD1 (6 bases). The germline V and J ends were trimmed by 5 bases and 7 bases, with 17 bases remaining between them. The CDR3 is 15 residues long. The germline V gene encodes CDR1 SGHAT and CDR2 FQNNGV. In nucleotides, the CDR3 is TGTGCCAGCAGCCCGAGTGGGGGGGGCGGTGAAAAACTGTTTTTT. It codes for CASSPSGGGGEKLFF.

This clone was seen a handful of times. CDR3 region: CASSQVEADHEQYF. The CDR3 DNA reads as TGTGCCAGCAGCCAAGTTGAGGCAGATCACGAGCAGTACTTC. The chain employs TRBV3-1 (or the pseudogene TRBV3-2) and TRBJ2-7; D is unclear. V lost 1 base and J lost 5, with 12 bases in between. The CDR3 has 14 residues. Germline V gene data show CDR1 as LGHDT and CDR2 as YNNKEL (reference sequence).

The chain is built from TRBV25-1 and TRBJ2-3; D call uncertain. Germline lookup yields CDR1 MGHDK and CDR2 SYGVNS. Trimming pared 1 base from V and 6 bases from J, leaving 5 bases between. The CDR3 sequence is 12 residues long. CDR3: CASSELRDTQYF. CDR3 sequence (DNA): TGTGCCAGCAGTGAATTGAGGGATACGCAGTATTTT.

The gene calls are TRBV19 and TRBJ2-7; perhaps TRBD1 as D (6 bases). Trimming left V 3 bases short and J 3 bases short, with 12 bases between. Germline V gene lookup returns CDR1 LNHDA and CDR2 SQIVND (reference sequence). This CDR3 has 14 amino acids. The CDR3 DNA reads as TGTGCCAGTAGTATTGGACAGTCGTTCTACGAGCAGTACTTC. Residues: CASSIGQSFYEQYF.

This clone appeared a single time. V and J are TRBV19 and TRBJ2-1; D gene unclear. Per the germline V gene, CDR1 is LNHDA and CDR2 is SQIVND (reference sequence). The CDR3 is 13 residues long. Between the trimmed V and J ends, which lost 3 bases and 2 bases, there was a span of 5 bases. DNA for the CDR3: TGTGCCAGTAGTATGCGCCCCTACAATGAGCAGTTCTTC. This translates into CASSMRPYNEQFF.